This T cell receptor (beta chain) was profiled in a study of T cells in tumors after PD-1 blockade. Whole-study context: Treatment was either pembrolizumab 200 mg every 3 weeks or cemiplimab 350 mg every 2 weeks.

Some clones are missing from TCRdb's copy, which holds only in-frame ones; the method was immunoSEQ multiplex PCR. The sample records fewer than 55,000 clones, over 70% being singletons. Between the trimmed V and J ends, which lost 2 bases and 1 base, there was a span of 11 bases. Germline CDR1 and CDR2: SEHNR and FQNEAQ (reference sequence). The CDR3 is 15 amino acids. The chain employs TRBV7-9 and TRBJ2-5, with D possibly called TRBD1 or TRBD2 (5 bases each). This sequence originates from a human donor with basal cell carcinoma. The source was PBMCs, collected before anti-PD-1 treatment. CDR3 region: CASSLTGPVQETQYF. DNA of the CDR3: TGTGCCAGCAGCTTAACGGGGCCCGTCCAAGAGACCCAGTACTTC.